The clone carrying this TCR beta chain was found many times. Its target is not known. The data stem from a study of identical twins. General study points: Clonotypes of the beta chain that were abundant in cord blood carried fewer insertions (memory repertoires showed none).

The V end was cut by 0 bases, the J end by 2 bases, with 13 bases between. CDR3 length: 16 residues. Germline V gives CDR1 MNHEY, CDR2 SMNVEV (reference sequence). A universal primer binding site was introduced by template switching. The final cDNA contained unique molecular identifiers. In TCRdb, the 5' RACE reads were re-called with MiXCR into one record per CDR3 protein. Of some 1,600,000 distinct CDR3 sequences listed, about 30% are singletons. The receptor's source is a newborn girl in good health. Sample: cord blood. The chain is built from TRBV27 and TRBJ1-2; maybe TRBD1 (6 bases). CDR3 bases: TGTGCCAGCAGTTTATCGTGGGACACCTTAAACTATGGCTACACCTTC. The encoded protein is CASSLSWDTLNYGYTF.